The source of this TCR beta chain is a study of blood T cell repertoires in COVID-19. Germline V lookup: CDR1 SGHTA, CDR2 FQGNSA. There are 16 residues in the CDR3. The V and J ends lost 3 bases and 4 bases, in that order; junction bases with no gene match: 6. Sequencing used immunoSEQ multiplex PCR; TCRdb keeps in-frame clones, though not all of them. The sample lists fewer than 350,000 clones; around 81% were seen once. The sample taken for sequencing was peripheral blood. The clonotype originates from an older woman with active or convalescent COVID-19. V gene TRBV7-2 combines with J gene TRBJ2-5, with TRBD2 matching over 12 bases. CDR3 residues: CASSFSSGGAGETQYF. The CDR3 region has the DNA TGTGCCAGCAGCTTTTCTAGCGGGGGGGCCGGAGAGACCCAGTACTTC. The complete variable domain, with remaining parts taken from reference TRBV7-2 and TRBJ2-5, reads GAGVSQSPSNKVTEKGKDVELRCDPISGHTALYWYRQSLGQGLEFLIYFQGNSAPDKSGLPSDRFSAERTGGSVSTLTIQRTQQEDSAVYLCASSFSSGGAGETQYFGPGTRLLVL.